This TCR beta chain was sequenced in a study of blood T cells in healthy people across ages. For this clonotype: Its target is unknown.

The CDR3 length is 16 residues. V gave up 5 bases and J gave up 5 bases, with 21 bases separating them. Every donor gave around 10 milliliters of peripheral blood. A second PCR, run for roughly 7 to 12 cycles, used a sample-barcoded 5' primer plus a J-beta primer mix. TCRdb re-called the 5' RACE reads with MiXCR, one entry per CDR3 protein. The sample lists some 1.4 million distinct CDR3 sequences, roughly 45% seen once, with roughly 7.9% in the top ten. Study-wide findings and caveats: Both naive CD4+ cell counts and diversity were greater in long-lived donors than in aged donors.

The chain has TRBV12-3 or TRBV12-4 and TRBJ2-5, with D perhaps TRBD1 (6 bases). The receptor was isolated from a woman aged 18-29 years in good health. Sequences were obtained from blood. Here the CDR3 reads CASSPQGRTGAETQYF. The CDR3 DNA reads TGTGCCAGCAGTCCTCAGGGGCGGACTGGCGCGGAGACCCAGTACTTC.